This T cell receptor beta chain was captured by sequencing in a study of a mutant IDH1 vaccine in newly diagnosed glioma (dated by TCRdb to the early 2020s). Turning to the overall study: Patients were given eight vaccinations, in weeks 1, 3, 5, 7, 11, 15, 19 and 23, which matched visits V03 through V10. For exploratory analyses, longitudinal TCRB deep sequencing was carried out in under 30 treated patients wherever samples were available. Vaccination was initiated 4-6 weeks after radiotherapy alone, or concurrently with temozolomide cycles in the chemotherapy-containing groups. The roughly 34 treated patients were around 62% male and around 38% female, with a mean age of around 40 years. Before enrollment, most patients had been given radiochemotherapy with temozolomide as standard therapy, while the rest had received either radiotherapy alone or temozolomide alone. Six visits were used for peripheral blood collection: V03 (baseline), V05, V07, V10, V12 and V13.

The time point label here, explained by the study, means: week 23, last vaccination. A 20-mer mutant IDH1 peptide at 300 micrograms in Montanide made up each vaccine dose, which was injected subcutaneously together with topical imiquimod. Newly diagnosed WHO grade 3 or 4 IDH1-mutant astrocytomas showing loss of nuclear ATRX were present in the donors. The samples were drawn from NOA16, a multicentre, single-arm, open-label phase I trial in Germany that tested a mutant IDH1 peptide vaccine in humans for the first time. Genomic DNA for TCRB sequencing was isolated from EDTA blood with the DNeasy Blood and Tissue Kit. The paper's findings and limits, for the study overall: According to the authors, sample limitations meant that analyses of patient blood samples could not be reproduced. Availability determined which PBMC samples were chosen for TCRB deep sequencing. No apparent relationship was observed between pseudoprogression and alterations in the top peripheral T cell clonotypes detected by TCRB sequencing. Immune responses induced by the vaccine were seen in roughly 92% of patients across multiple MHC alleles.

V sheds 9 bases and J sheds 0 bases, leaving 5 bases between their ends. Based on the germline V gene (reference sequence), the CDR1 and CDR2 sequences are LNHDA and SQIVND. The CDR3 measures 11 amino acids from cysteine to phenylalanine. This entry keeps only the CDR3 DNA: 33 bases, framed from base 1. Libraries were built with the immunoSEQ multiplex PCR assay. Rearranged TCR beta chain sequences were amplified with the hsTCRB Kit following the manufacturer's protocol. Sequencing of TCRB libraries was carried out on an Illumina MiSeq. Per the authors' processing: The kit vendor's proprietary platform handled demultiplexing, trimming and gene mapping. TCRdb carries this immuneACCESS record with in-frame sequences only. Its versions omit some clonotypes, under half of them owing to an unresolved V gene in the studies checked, with the rest unexplained. V and J calls and clone size come straight from that table; D and trimming were deduced from the DNA. The sample table contains some 29,000 clones; only one count was recorded for approximately 80% of them. The ten top clones hold approximately 17% of the sample.

This clone has a single count. There is no known antigen for this receptor. There are no base qualities to consult, and no much larger clone falls within one base. Here the sequenced sample was PBMCs, taken from a glioma patient whose treatment included an IDH1 peptide vaccine. The V and J genes are TRBV19 and TRBJ1-1; too little of a D gene remains to name it. This clonotype originated in a woman aged 25-40 years with glioma. The DNA sequence is given as TGTGCCAGCGTCTTGAACACTGAAGCTTTCTTT. Translated, this gives CASVLNTEAFF.